This TCR beta chain comes out of a study of Graves' ophthalmopathy and Graves' hyperthyroidism. RNA served as the template for amplifying TCR beta CDR3 regions. The first round was an RT-PCR with HTBI primers, and the second round was a multiplex PCR. TCRdb reanalysed the multiplex PCR reads using MiXCR and keeps one entry per CDR3 protein. The data show around 1,200,000 distinct CDR3 sequences, with roughly two fifths seen just once and around 10% held by the top ten. This clonotype was picked up one time. No antigen is known for it. Study results and limitations: Cross-validated, the 13-signature model showed 87.88%/81.08% sensitivity/specificity, and 80%/75% in the test set.

V lost 5 bases to trimming and J lost 5 bases; unmatched junction nucleotides: 4. The CDR3 runs to 13 residues. Germline loops: CDR1 DFQATT, CDR2 SNEGSKA (reference sequence). Certain patients, namely those with other autoimmune diseases, uncontrolled infections, pregnancy or lactation, were excluded. The source of this sequence is an adult man with Graves' hyperthyroidism. Input material: peripheral blood or thyroid tissue (not recorded which). V usage is TRBV20-1 and J usage is TRBJ2-5, with 11 bases identical to TRBD2. The CDR3 DNA reads as TGCAGTGCTTTTAGCGGGAGGGGGGAGACCCAGTACTTC. This sequence encodes CSAFSGRGETQYF.